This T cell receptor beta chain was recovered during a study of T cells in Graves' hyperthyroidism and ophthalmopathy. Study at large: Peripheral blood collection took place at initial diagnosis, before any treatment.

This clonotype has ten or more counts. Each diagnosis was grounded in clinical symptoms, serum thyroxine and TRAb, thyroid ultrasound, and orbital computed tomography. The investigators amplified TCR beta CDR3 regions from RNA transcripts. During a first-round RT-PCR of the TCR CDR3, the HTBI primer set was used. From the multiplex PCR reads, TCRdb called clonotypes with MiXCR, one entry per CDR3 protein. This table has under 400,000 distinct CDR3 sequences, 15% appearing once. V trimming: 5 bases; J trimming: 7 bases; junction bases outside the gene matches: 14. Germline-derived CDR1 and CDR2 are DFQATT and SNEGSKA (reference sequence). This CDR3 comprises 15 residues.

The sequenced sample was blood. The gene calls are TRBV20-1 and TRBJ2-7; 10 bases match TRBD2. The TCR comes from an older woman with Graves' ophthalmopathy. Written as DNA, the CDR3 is TGCAGTGCTTCGCGGCTAGCGGGAGCAACGGGGGAGCAGTACTTC. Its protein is CSASRLAGATGEQYF.